The following is a T cell receptor beta chain sequence with its context. Its antigen is not yet known. No base qualities exist here, and no much larger clone lies one base off it. These data come from a study of OX40 agonist ivuxolimab in advanced cancers. With respect to the entire study: Ivuxolimab was an agonistic, fully human IgG2 monoclonal antibody directed against OX40 (CD134), a costimulatory receptor. Intravenous ivuxolimab was administered to patients every 2 weeks at six dose levels: 0.01, 0.1, 0.3, 1.5, 3 and 10 mg/kg. Among the 52 dose-escalation patients, some 20 had hepatocellular carcinoma, 15 or so melanoma, 9 renal cell carcinoma and 9 head and neck cancer. In the dose-escalation cohort, 82.7% of patients were male, and the mean age was approximately 55 years, with a range of roughly 20 to 80. Patients were allowed to have had prior anti-PD-1, anti-PD-L1 or anti-CTLA-4 therapy, and 40% to 45% of the dose-escalation patients had been treated with checkpoint inhibitors. Partial responses were achieved by three dose-escalation patients, of whom one had hepatocellular carcinoma and two had cutaneous melanoma. Peripheral TCRbeta sequencing was intended to test whether TCR sequence diversity was altered and clonal T-cell expansion was caused by ivuxolimab. The monotherapy dose-escalation portion (N ≈ 52 patients) of the phase I ivuxolimab trial is reported in the paper. Overall study outcomes, separate from this receptor: Low levels of normalized T-cell clonal expansion were also shown by some nonresponding patients. Antigen specificity was not determined for the clonally expanded peripheral T cells. Clonal expansion of both CD4+ and CD8+ blood T cells was observed from baseline to week 6 at doses 0.1 to 3.0 mg/kg. After ivuxolimab, CD8+ T cells had more expanded clones than CD4+ T cells on average. Partial responders in the 0.1-3.0 mg/kg groups had among the lowest normalized peripheral clonal expansion, especially among CD8+ T cells.

CDR3 length: 15 amino acids, cysteine to phenylalanine. Of the read, only the CDR3 DNA is kept; its 45 bases are in frame from base 1. The trial excluded patients who had a history of autoimmune disease or who were on systemic immunosuppression. In every dose cohort, peripheral blood was drawn for TCR sequencing at baseline, cycle 4 day 1, and cycle 7 day 1. The samples were drawn from a first-in-human, open-label, multicenter phase I dose-escalation trial of ivuxolimab. Adults with locally advanced or metastatic head and neck squamous cell, hepatocellular, melanoma or renal cell carcinoma were enrolled in the trial. Before TCR sequencing, CD4+ T cells and CD8+ T cells were sorted from peripheral blood as separate populations. For sequencing of the TCRbeta CDR3 region, genomic DNA was extracted from the sorted cells. TCRbeta CDR3 regions were sequenced using the immunoSEQ Assay. Not all clones reach the TCRdb copy of this immuneACCESS table, which keeps in-frame sequences only. Checked studies attribute under half of the gap to unresolved V genes and leave the rest unexplained. The sample table holds tens of thousands of clones, of which 80% to 90% were seen once. The ten largest clones take up more than 1.5% of the sample.

The origin of this receptor is an adult with an advanced solid tumor such as melanoma, head and neck, liver or kidney cancer. The V and J genes are TRBV21-1 and TRBJ2-1; TRBD1, as called in the table, went unchecked against the DNA. TRBV21-1 is listed as a pseudogene. Sample: CD4+ or CD8+ T cells sorted from blood, taken in a trial of the OX40 agonist ivuxolimab. The DNA reads as follows: TGTGCCAGCAGCAGGACAGGGCTAAGGGGGAATGAGCAGTTCTTC. It translates to CASSRTGLRGNEQFF.